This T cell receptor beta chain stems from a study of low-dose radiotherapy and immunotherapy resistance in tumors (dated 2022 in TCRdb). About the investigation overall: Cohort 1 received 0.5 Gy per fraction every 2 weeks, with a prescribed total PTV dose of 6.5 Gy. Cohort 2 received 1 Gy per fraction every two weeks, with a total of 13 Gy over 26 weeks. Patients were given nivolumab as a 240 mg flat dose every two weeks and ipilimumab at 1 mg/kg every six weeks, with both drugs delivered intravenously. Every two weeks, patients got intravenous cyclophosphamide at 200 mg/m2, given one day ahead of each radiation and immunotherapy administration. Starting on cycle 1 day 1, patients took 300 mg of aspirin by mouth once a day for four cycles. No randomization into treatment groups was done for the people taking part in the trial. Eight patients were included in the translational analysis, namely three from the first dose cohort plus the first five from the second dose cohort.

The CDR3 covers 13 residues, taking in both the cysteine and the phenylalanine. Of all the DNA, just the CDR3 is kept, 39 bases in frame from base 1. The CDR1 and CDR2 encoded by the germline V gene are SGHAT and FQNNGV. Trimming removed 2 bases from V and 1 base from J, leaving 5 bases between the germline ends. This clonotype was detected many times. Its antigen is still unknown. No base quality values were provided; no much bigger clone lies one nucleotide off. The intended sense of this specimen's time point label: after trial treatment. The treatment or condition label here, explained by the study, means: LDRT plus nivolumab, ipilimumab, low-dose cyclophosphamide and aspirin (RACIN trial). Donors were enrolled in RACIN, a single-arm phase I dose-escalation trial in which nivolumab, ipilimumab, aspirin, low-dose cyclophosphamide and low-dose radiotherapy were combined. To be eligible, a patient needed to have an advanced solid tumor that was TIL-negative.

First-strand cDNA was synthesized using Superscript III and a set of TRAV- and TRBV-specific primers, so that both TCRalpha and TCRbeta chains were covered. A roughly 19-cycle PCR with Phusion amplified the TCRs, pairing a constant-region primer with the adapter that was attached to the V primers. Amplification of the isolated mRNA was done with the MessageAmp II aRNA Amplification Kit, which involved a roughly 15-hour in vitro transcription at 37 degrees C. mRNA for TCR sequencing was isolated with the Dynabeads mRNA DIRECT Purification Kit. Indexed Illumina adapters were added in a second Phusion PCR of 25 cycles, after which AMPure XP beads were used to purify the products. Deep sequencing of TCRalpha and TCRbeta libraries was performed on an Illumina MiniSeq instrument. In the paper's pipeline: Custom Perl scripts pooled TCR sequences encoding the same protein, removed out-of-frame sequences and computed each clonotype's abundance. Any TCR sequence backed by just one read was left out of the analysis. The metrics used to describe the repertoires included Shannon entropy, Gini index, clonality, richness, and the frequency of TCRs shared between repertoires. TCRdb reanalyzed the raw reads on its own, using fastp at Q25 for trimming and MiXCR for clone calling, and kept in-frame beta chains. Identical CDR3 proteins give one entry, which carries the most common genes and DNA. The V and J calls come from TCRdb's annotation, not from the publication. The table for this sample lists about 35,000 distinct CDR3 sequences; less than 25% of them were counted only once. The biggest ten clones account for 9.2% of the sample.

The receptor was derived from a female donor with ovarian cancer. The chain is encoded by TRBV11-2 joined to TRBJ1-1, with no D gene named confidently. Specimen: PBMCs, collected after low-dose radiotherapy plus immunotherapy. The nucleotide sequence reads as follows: TGTGCCAGCAGCTTAAAACAGAACACTGAAGCTTTCTTT. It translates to CASSLKQNTEAFF.